The rows below give T cell receptor beta chains drawn from one sample of a study of blood T cell repertoires in COVID-19. Data came from immunoSEQ multiplex PCR; TCRdb stores just in-frame clones and leaves some out. Of 95,000 to 150,000 clones in the sample, 86% are singletons; the top ten hold roughly 4%. Sequenced input: peripheral blood. The receptors derive from a man aged 35-49 years with acute or convalescent COVID-19. The CDR3 runs from the conserved cysteine through the conserved F or W. D genes are given only for firm matches. Size tells how often a clone was seen (once, few, many) or the class of an expanded clone, and some rows leave it out.

abundance,v_gene,j_gene,d_gene,CDR3nt,CDR3aa
NA,TRBV29-1,TRBJ2-7,TRBD1,TGCAGCGTGGCCGGGACAGGGATGTACGAGCAGTACTTC,CSVAGTGMYEQYF
NA,TRBV7-3,TRBJ1-6,NA,TGTGCCAGCAGCTTACAGGGCGACTCCTATAATTCACCCCTCCACTTT,CASSLQGDSYNSPLHF
NA,TRBV9,TRBJ1-1,TRBD1,TGTGCCAGCAGCGTGGCTCCAGGGGGCATGAACACTGAAGCTTTCTTT,CASSVAPGGMNTEAFF
NA,TRBV11-3,TRBJ2-1,TRBD2,TGTGCCAGCAGCTCGAATCCCGTAGCGGGAGCTCGCAATGAGCAGTTCTTC,CASSSNPVAGARNEQFF
NA,TRBV5-4,TRBJ1-1,NA,TGTGCCAGCAGCCCAGCCACACTACTAACAGGGCTTCTCGCTGAAGCTTTCTTT,CASSPATLLTGLLAEAFF
NA,TRBV6-2/TRBV6-3,TRBJ2-7,NA,TGTGCCAGCAGTTACGCGCGGGCGTCCTACGAGCAGTACTTC,CASSYARASYEQYF
NA,TRBV27,TRBJ1-3,NA,TGTGCCAGCAGTTTTGCATGGCCCGGAAACACCATATATTTT,CASSFAWPGNTIYF
NA,TRBV3-1/TRBV3-2,TRBJ2-3,TRBD1,TGTGCCAGCAGCCGGGGGGGGACAGGGGTATACACAGATACGCAGTATTTT,CASSRGGTGVYTDTQYF
once,TRBV30,TRBJ1-1,NA,TGTGCCTGGAGTAGGCAGGGTGGGACTGAAGCTTTCTTT,CAWSRQGGTEAFF
NA,TRBV6-4,TRBJ1-5,NA,TGTGCCAGCAGTGGGAGCGTTAATCAGCCCCAGCATTTT,CASSGSVNQPQHF
NA,TRBV15,TRBJ2-7,NA,TGTGCCACCAGCAGAGCGGCGGGGCGTTACGAGCAGTACTTC,CATSRAAGRYEQYF
NA,TRBV30,TRBJ2-7,TRBD2,TGTGCCTGGAGTGTAACTAGCGGGGTCTACGAGCAGTACTTC,CAWSVTSGVYEQYF
few,TRBV7-9,TRBJ2-1,NA,TGTGCCAGCACCGAAGGGGCTTTCTTC,CASTEGAFF
NA,TRBV30,TRBJ1-1,NA,TGTGCCTGGAGTCCCGGCCAGGGCTCTGAAGCTTTCTTT,CAWSPGQGSEAFF
NA,TRBV7-2,TRBJ1-1,NA,TGTGCCAGCAGCTCCGCCAGGGGCACTGAAGCTTTCTTT,CASSSARGTEAFF
NA,TRBV27,TRBJ2-3,NA,TGTGCCAGCAGTTTGCAGATTAGCACAGATACGCAGTATTTT,CASSLQISTDTQYF
NA,TRBV4-1,TRBJ2-7,NA,TGCGCCAGCAGTACGTTGGTTAGCTCCTACGAGCAGTACTTC,CASSTLVSSYEQYF
NA,TRBV27,TRBJ2-7,TRBD2,TGTGCCAGCAGTTTGGAATTCCAGGGGCTAGCGGGGGGCTACGAGCAGTACTTC,CASSLEFQGLAGGYEQYF
once,TRBV27,TRBJ2-7,NA,TGTGCCAGCAGTCCGCAGGGGAGAATACACGAGCAGTACTTC,CASSPQGRIHEQYF
NA,TRBV5-6,TRBJ1-1,NA,TGTGCCAGCAGCTTGGTCCGTGACAAAAACACTGAAGCTTTCTTT,CASSLVRDKNTEAFF
NA,TRBV19,TRBJ1-1,NA,TGTGCCAGTAGTATAACCAGGCTGAACACTGAAGCTTTCTTT,CASSITRLNTEAFF
NA,TRBV9,TRBJ1-2,NA,TGTGCCAGCAGCGTAGCCGGGGGGCAGCATGGCTACACCTTC,CASSVAGGQHGYTF
NA,TRBV6-1,TRBJ2-1,TRBD2,TGTGCCAGCAGTGAAAGGTTGGGGAGACTAGCGGGAGGGGGCTACAATGAGCAGTTCTTC,CASSERLGRLAGGGYNEQFF
NA,TRBV30,TRBJ2-1,TRBD2,TGTGCCTGGAATAGCGGGAGCTCCTACAATGAGCAGTTCTTC,CAWNSGSSYNEQFF
NA,TRBV3-1/TRBV3-2,TRBJ2-3,TRBD2,TGTGCCAGCAGCCGCCGTAGCGGGGGGAACACAGATACGCAGTATTTT,CASSRRSGGNTDTQYF
NA,TRBV6-1,TRBJ1-1,NA,TGTGCCAGCAGTGAAGGGGGGAGGGAAGTTATTAGGGCTTTCTTT,CASSEGGREVIRAFF
NA,TRBV5-6,TRBJ2-7,TRBD1,TGTGCCAGCAGGTTGACAGGGGGCTACGAGCAGTACTTC,CASRLTGGYEQYF
NA,TRBV11-1,TRBJ1-6,NA,TGTGCCAGCAGCTTAGACAGGGCTGCGTACGCCCTCCACTTT,CASSLDRAAYALHF
NA,TRBV12-5,TRBJ2-3,NA,TGTGCTAGTAACACCCCGGACGGGGGTACAGATACGCAGTATTTT,CASNTPDGGTDTQYF
NA,TRBV11-2,TRBJ2-1,NA,TGTGCCAGCAGCTTAGCCGGGGGAGGATTCAATGAGCAGTTCTTC,CASSLAGGGFNEQFF
NA,TRBV5-6,TRBJ2-5,TRBD1,TGTGCCAGCAGCGAGGACAGGGAAGAGACCCAGTACTTC,CASSEDREETQYF
NA,TRBV6-1,TRBJ1-2,NA,TGTGCCAGCAGTGAGGCAGATAACTATGGCTACACCTTC,CASSEADNYGYTF
NA,TRBV5-1,TRBJ2-1,TRBD1,TGCGCCAGCAGCACGGGACAGGGGGCGATTGAGCAGTTCTTC,CASSTGQGAIEQFF
NA,TRBV2,TRBJ1-2,NA,TGTGCCAGGAGACAGCGATATGGCTACACCTTC,CARRQRYGYTF
NA,TRBV11-2,TRBJ1-1,TRBD1,TGTGCCAGCAGCTCCAAACCGGGACAGGGAAGTGAAGCTTTCTTT,CASSSKPGQGSEAFF
NA,TRBV27,TRBJ1-6,TRBD1,TGTGCCAGCAGTTTAGTACAGGGGGCCGCCTATAATTCACCCCTCCACTTT,CASSLVQGAAYNSPLHF
few,TRBV11-2,TRBJ1-5,NA,TGTGCCAGCAGCTTACAGGGAGGACAGCCCCAGCATTTT,CASSLQGGQPQHF
NA,TRBV7-9,TRBJ2-5,NA,TGTGCCAGCAGCGCGGGGGCGACCGAAGGGGAGACCCAGTACTTC,CASSAGATEGETQYF
NA,TRBV7-9,TRBJ2-5,TRBD1,TGTGCCAGCAGCCAATCACAGGGGTACCAAGAGACCCAGTACTTC,CASSQSQGYQETQYF
NA,TRBV3-1/TRBV3-2,TRBJ2-2,TRBD2,TGTGCCAGCAGCCCCGGGACTATAAACACCGGGGAGCTGTTTTTT,CASSPGTINTGELFF
NA,TRBV27,TRBJ2-7,NA,TGTGCCAGCAGCTGGAATGGACTTTCCTACGAGCAGTACTTC,CASSWNGLSYEQYF
NA,TRBV19,TRBJ1-4,NA,TGTGCCAGTAGTATTTTAGCAACTAATGAAAAACTGTTTTTT,CASSILATNEKLFF
NA,TRBV19,TRBJ1-5,NA,TGTGCCAGTACCAGAGCGGGTAATAGCAATCAGCCCCAGCATTTT,CASTRAGNSNQPQHF
NA,TRBV19,TRBJ2-5,TRBD1,TGTGCCAGTAGTTCCCAGGGGGTGGAGACCCAGTACTTC,CASSSQGVETQYF
NA,TRBV7-2,TRBJ1-1,NA,TGTGCCAGCAGCTTCGGGGTCGCGTCTCGCGGGGCTGAAGCTTTCTTT,CASSFGVASRGAEAFF